This TCR beta chain originates from a study of beta chain features in type 1 diabetes. Study-level background: Age and gender were similar between patients and healthy donors, as were cell yields.

Findings of the study overall: Sequencing from cDNA could over-represent high-TCR-expressing cells.

The investigators reverse transcribed all of the isolated RNA, so they sequenced expressed TCRB transcripts. Method: immunoSEQ multiplex PCR; TCRdb's copy keeps in-frame clones and lacks some. The sample contains about 250,000 clones, roughly 13% of which appear only once. Germline CDR1 reads KGHSH; CDR2 reads LQKENI. The V end lost 5 bases, the J end lost 7 bases, and 14 bases lay between the germline ends. This CDR3 is built from 14 residues. CD4+ naive, central memory, regulatory and stem cell-like memory cells were sorted via CD45RO/CCR7/CD25/CD127/CD95/CD27. Sorted cells reached over 95% purity in every population. This clone was observed a few times. The target antigen is unknown.

This clonotype originated in a woman in her thirties or forties in good health. Input material: naive CD4+ T cells from blood. The chain is built from TRBV18 and TRBJ1-4; D possibly corresponds to TRBD1 (5 bases). The CDR3 sequence: CASSTTEFVEKLFF. CDR3 DNA sequence: TGTGCCAGCTCAACGACAGAGTTCGTTGAAAAACTGTTTTTT.